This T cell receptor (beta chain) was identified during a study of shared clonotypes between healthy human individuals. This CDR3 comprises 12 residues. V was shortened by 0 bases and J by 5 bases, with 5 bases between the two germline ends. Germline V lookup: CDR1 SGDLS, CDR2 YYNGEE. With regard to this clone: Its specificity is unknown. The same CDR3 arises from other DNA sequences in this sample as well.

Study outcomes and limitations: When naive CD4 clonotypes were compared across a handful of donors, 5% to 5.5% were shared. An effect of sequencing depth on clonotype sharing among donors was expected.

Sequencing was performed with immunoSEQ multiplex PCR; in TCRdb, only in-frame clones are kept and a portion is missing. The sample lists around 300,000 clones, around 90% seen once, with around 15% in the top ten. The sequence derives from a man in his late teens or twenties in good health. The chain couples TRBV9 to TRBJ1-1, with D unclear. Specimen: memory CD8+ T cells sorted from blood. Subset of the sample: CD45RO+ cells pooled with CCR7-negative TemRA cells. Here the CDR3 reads CASSVADTEAFF. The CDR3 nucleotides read TGTGCCAGCAGCGTAGCCGATACTGAAGCTTTCTTT.